This T cell receptor beta chain was retrieved from a study of early T cells in non-severe SARS-CoV-2 infection. Study-level information: Alpha and beta chains were unpaired, from unsorted whole-blood bulk RNA. Study-level points and caveats: Database matching using VDJdb favored anti-spike CD8 responses, with private and CD4 specificities left missing.

Molecules of cDNA were individually given unique molecular identifiers that were attached to them. TCRdb redid the calling of the 5' RACE reads with MiXCR, one entry per CDR3 protein. The sample holds more than 60,000 distinct CDR3 sequences, 9.5% to 15% seen once. With regard to this clonotype: Its specificity is unknown.

The specimen was whole blood, collected at baseline. This clonotype originated in an adult who was a healthcare worker with PCR-confirmed SARS-CoV-2 infection or an uninfected control (not recorded which).

CDR3 protein: CAWKLIQGNTEAFF. DNA of the CDR3: TGTGCCTGGAAACTAATACAGGGGAACACTGAAGCTTTCTTT. The gene calls are TRBV30 and TRBJ1-1; perhaps TRBD1 as D (6 bases). Germline CDR1 reads GTSNPN; CDR2 reads SVGIG (reference sequence). Trimming removed 4 bases at V and 1 base at J, with 13 bases between. The CDR3 covers 14 residues. The full variable domain, in which reference TRBV30 and TRBJ1-1 provide the parts outside the CDR3, is SQTIHQWPATLVQPVGSPLSLECTVEGTSNPNLYWYRQAAGRGLQLLFYSVGIGQISSEVPQNLSASRPQDRQFILSSKKLLLSDSGFYLCAWKLIQGNTEAFFGQGTRLTVV.